The rows below give T cell receptor beta chains drawn from one sample of a study of response to subunit inactivated influenza vaccine. TCRdb reprocessed the RT-PCR reads via MiXCR and lists one record per CDR3 protein. The table includes 800,000 or so distinct CDR3 sequences, over 20% detected once. The sample here was PBMCs from blood, taken around 5 days after vaccination. Every receptor here comes from a man in his fifties who received an inactivated influenza vaccine. Each CDR3 is given with its conserved first and last residue. D genes are given only for firm matches. A row's size may be missing; if present it is once, few, many or a size class.

TGCAGTGCTAGAAGGGGGATAGCGGGAGGACCAGATACGCAGTATTTT,CSARRGIAGGPDTQYF,TRBV20-1,-,TRBJ2-3,TRBD2
TGTGCCAGCAGCTCGACAGGGGGCGGAGAAGCTTTCTTT,CASSSTGGGEAFF,TRBV7-2,-,TRBJ1-1,TRBD1
TGTGCCATCAGGGGCCGGGACACCGCGAACACCGGGGAGCTGTTTTTT,CAIRGRDTANTGELFF,TRBV10-3,-,TRBJ2-2,-
TGTGCCAGCAGTTTCCACAATGAGCAGTTCTTC,CASSFHNEQFF,TRBV12-3/TRBV12-4,many,TRBJ2-1,-
TGTGCCAGCAGCCAAGAAACTGGGGGAGCTAACTATGGCTACACCTTC,CASSQETGGANYGYTF,TRBV3-1,few,TRBJ1-2,-
TGTGCCAGCAGTTACGGGGATGAGCAGTTCTTC,CASSYGDEQFF,TRBV6-6,few,TRBJ2-1,-
TGTGCCAGCAGTGGACCACTAGCGGGAGGCCAAGAGACCCAGTACTTC,CASSGPLAGGQETQYF,TRBV12-3/TRBV12-4,few,TRBJ2-5,TRBD2
TGCGCCAGCAGCCAGGAGATGGGGTACACTGAAGCTTTCTTT,CASSQEMGYTEAFF,TRBV4-3,few,TRBJ1-1,-
TGTGCCAGCAGTCCAACCGGTAGTAGGACGGAGACCCAGTACTTC,CASSPTGSRTETQYF,TRBV25-1,-,TRBJ2-5,-
TGTGCCAGCAGCGTAGACAGGGAGTACGAGCAGTACTTC,CASSVDREYEQYF,TRBV9,few,TRBJ2-7,-
TGTGCCATCAGTGACGCGAGCAGCAATCAGCCCCAGCATTTT,CAISDASSNQPQHF,TRBV10-3,few,TRBJ1-5,-
TGCGCCAGCAGCCAAGTTGGGGACCGCCGCCGAGAAGCTTTCTTT,CASSQVGDRRREAFF,TRBV4-1,few,TRBJ1-1,-
TGTGCCAGCAGTCACCCATATAAGGGATGGACCTACGAGCAGTACTTC,CASSHPYKGWTYEQYF,TRBV28,-,TRBJ2-7,-
TGTGCCAGCAGTCCCGGGGGCTCTGCTAACTATGGCTACACCTTC,CASSPGGSANYGYTF,TRBV12-3/TRBV12-4,few,TRBJ1-2,-
TGCAGCGTTTGTCGATTAGCGGGAGCGGGTGGAGAGACCCAGTACTTC,CSVCRLAGAGGETQYF,TRBV29-1,few,TRBJ2-5,TRBD2
TGTGCCATCAGTGGGTCGCTTGGGGGCCGTTATACTGAAGCTTTCTTT,CAISGSLGGRYTEAFF,TRBV10-3,-,TRBJ1-1,-
TGTGCCAGCAGTTTAGGGGGTTGGGGCACCGGGGAGCTGTTTTTT,CASSLGGWGTGELFF,TRBV12-3/TRBV12-4,-,TRBJ2-2,-
TGCAGTGCTAGAGATACCAGGGGGCAAGAGACCCAGTACTTC,CSARDTRGQETQYF,TRBV20-1,-,TRBJ2-5,TRBD1
TGTGCCAGCAGCTTAGACCAGGGGGTTTCCGTCGAGCAGTACTTC,CASSLDQGVSVEQYF,TRBV7-2,few,TRBJ2-7,TRBD1
TGTGCCAGCAGCTTGGAGACAGGGGGGTACGAGCAGTACTTC,CASSLETGGYEQYF,TRBV5-6,many,TRBJ2-7,TRBD1
TGTGCCAGCATGGACAGGGGACCCTACAATGAGCAGTTCTTC,CASMDRGPYNEQFF,TRBV2,few,TRBJ2-1,TRBD1
TGCAGTGCCGGGACTAGCGGAGGCTACAATGAGCAGTTCTTC,CSAGTSGGYNEQFF,TRBV20-1,-,TRBJ2-1,TRBD2
TGTGCCAGCAGTATGGGCTCGAGCTCCTACAATGAGCAGTTCTTC,CASSMGSSSYNEQFF,TRBV7-7,few,TRBJ2-1,-
TGTGCCAGCAGCTTGGTTGGGGGGCAAGGAGAGACCCAGTACTTC,CASSLVGGQGETQYF,TRBV5-6,-,TRBJ2-5,-
TGTGCCAGCAGCCAAGACGATAGAGCCAAAAACATTCAGTACTTC,CASSQDDRAKNIQYF,TRBV4-2,-,TRBJ2-4,-
TGTGCCAGCAGTGAATTAGGAAGCGGCTCCTACAATGAGCAGTTCTTC,CASSELGSGSYNEQFF,TRBV25-1,once,TRBJ2-1,-
TGTGCCTGTCGTCGCGGGGAGACCCAGTACTTC,CACRRGETQYF,TRBV30,few,TRBJ2-5,-